What follows is one TCR beta chain and its context. CDR1 KGHSH and CDR2 LQKENI come from the germline V gene. The V gene lost 1 base and the J gene lost 0 bases, with 16 bases spanning the gap. This CDR3 spans 17 amino acids. This entry belongs to a study of blood T cell repertoires in COVID-19. Looking at the study overall: The origin of the acute and convalescent COVID-19 samples was the United States, Italy and Spain. T cells, B-cell-depleted T cells, or PBMCs supplied cDNA or gDNA.

As processed by the authors: Amplifying reference gene primers gave estimates of nucleated cell counts. Data came from immunoSEQ multiplex PCR; TCRdb stores just in-frame clones and leaves some out. The V and J calls and clone size are taken from that table; D and trimming were inferred from the DNA. The sample has about 83,000 clones; about nine tenths are singletons. The V call is TRBV18, the J call TRBJ2-7, with D tentatively TRBD1 (5 bases). The TCR sequence derives from a woman aged 45 to 65 with active or convalescent COVID-19. Sequencing used peripheral blood. For the CDR3, the DNA is TGTGCCAGCTCACCACAAGGGGCAGGTCAGAACTCCTACGAGCAGTACTTC. Translation gives CASSPQGAGQNSYEQYF.